This entry lists 14 T cell receptor beta chains sequenced from one sample in a study of shared clonotypes between healthy human individuals. Sequencing used immunoSEQ multiplex PCR; TCRdb keeps in-frame clones, though not all of them. Of some 2,100,000 clones listed, approximately 96% are singletons. Specimen: naive CD4+ T cells sorted from blood. Subset defined: CD45RA+ positively selected. Receptors were obtained from a man aged 18 to 29 in good health.

This clone was counted a few times. This same CDR3 is encoded by further DNA sequences in the sample. This chain connects TRBV5-1 to TRBJ2-3; the match to TRBD1 covers 9 bases. Germline V CDR1 and CDR2: SGHRS, YFSETQ. The CDR3 runs 15 residues. V shed 0 bases and J 1 base; nucleotides not matched to a gene: 0. CDR3 nucleotides: TGCGCCAGCAGCTTGGGACAGGGGGGCACAGATACGCAGTATTTT. Amino acid sequence: CASSLGQGGTDTQYF.

This clone occurred once. The rearrangement uses TRBV7-2 and TRBJ2-1, with 10 positions matching TRBD2. CDR1 is SGHTA, CDR2 FQGNSA, per germline. This CDR3 has 16 residues. Losses at the gene ends were 6 bases for V and 7 bases for J; bases not matched to a gene: 12. DNA of the CDR3: TGTGCCAGCAGTAACAATCCGGGACTAGCGAGGAATGAGCAGTTCTTC. Protein sequence: CASSNNPGLARNEQFF.

The chain has TRBV12-5 and TRBJ2-3; the D gene is possibly TRBD2 (6 bases). This CDR3 spans 17 amino acids. V lost 0 bases and J lost 1, with 14 bases in between. Germline lookup yields CDR1 LGHNT and CDR2 FRNRAP. The CDR3 is CASGLVVVGSGTDTQYF. The CDR3 region has the DNA TGTGCTAGTGGTTTGGTAGTTGTCGGGAGTGGCACAGATACGCAGTATTTT.

The chain carries TRBV9 and TRBJ1-3, with TRBD1 matching 7 bases. The CDR3 covers 17 residues. The J segment lost 0 bases and the V segment lost 2 bases, leaving 8 bases of the junction unmatched. Germline-derived CDR1 and CDR2 are SGDLS and YYNGEE. The CDR3: CASSVDPGGSSGNTIYF. DNA for the CDR3: TGTGCCAGCAGCGTCGACCCAGGGGGGAGCTCTGGAAACACCATATATTTT. The full variable domain, rest sourced from reference TRBV9 and TRBJ1-3, is DSGVTQTPKHLITATGQRVTLRCSPRSGDLSVYWYQQSLDQGLQFLIQYYNGEERAKGNILERFSAQQFPDLHSELNLSSLELGDSALYFCASSVDPGGSSGNTIYFGEGSWLTVV.

V gene TRBV30 combines with J gene TRBJ2-1, with 7 positions matching TRBD1. Germline CDR1 GTSNPN, CDR2 SVGIG (reference sequence). Trimming cost V 4 bases and J 6 bases; bases outside gene matches: 0. This CDR3 spans 11 amino acids. CDR3 amino acids: CAWTGGNEQFF. As DNA, the CDR3 is TGTGCCTGGACAGGGGGCAATGAGCAGTTCTTC.

The CDR3 loop is CASSAAGTVAYEQYF. In DNA, the CDR3 is TGCGCCAGCAGCGCCGCCGGGACGGTGGCCTACGAGCAGTACTTC. The chain recombines TRBV5-1 with TRBJ2-7; D assignment may be TRBD1 or TRBD2 (5 bases each). Per the germline V gene, CDR1 is SGHRS and CDR2 is YFSETQ. The ends were cut back, 4 bases at V and 2 bases at J, with 16 bases in the middle. The CDR3 loop spans 15 amino acids.

This chain joins TRBV6-5 and TRBJ1-2; 7 positions match TRBD1. The CDR3 sequence is 15 residues long. Germline V lookup: CDR1 MNHEY, CDR2 SVGAGI. Trimming took 6 bases from V and 8 from J; bases not matched to a gene: 15. The CDR3 sequence: CASRTPRGGQQGYTF. The CDR3, as DNA: TGTGCCAGCAGAACCCCCAGGGGGGGGCAGCAGGGCTACACCTTC.

This clone came up once. The V and J genes are TRBV5-1 and TRBJ2-7, with D possibly TRBD1 on 6 matching bases. Germline-derived CDR1 and CDR2 are SGHRS and YFSETQ. CDR3 length: 16 amino acids. Trimming cost V 0 bases and J 3 bases, with 16 bases left between them. The CDR3 region is CASSLDAGVGSYEQYF. For the CDR3, the DNA is TGCGCCAGCAGCTTGGATGCAGGGGTTGGGAGCTACGAGCAGTACTTC.

This chain links TRBV5-1 with TRBJ2-7; no clear D gene. Trimming cost V 1 base and J 0 bases, with 8 bases left between them. CDR1 SGHRS and CDR2 YFSETQ come from the germline V gene. The CDR3 length is 14 residues. CDR3 coding DNA: TGCGCCAGCAGCTTGCAGGAGAGCTCCTACGAGCAGTACTTC. Its translation is CASSLQESSYEQYF.

Comment on this clone: Other DNA variants within this sample encode the same CDR3. This rearrangement joins TRBV19 to TRBJ2-3, with TRBD2 matching over 9 bases. J was trimmed by 1 base and V by 9 bases; bases with no gene match: 2. This CDR3 region has 13 residues. Germline lookup yields CDR1 LNHDA and CDR2 SQIVND (reference sequence). CDR3 nucleotides: TGTGCCAGCAGGACTAGCGGCACAGATACGCAGTATTTT. Encoded protein: CASRTSGTDTQYF.

The chain couples TRBV25-1 to TRBJ2-5; D is tentatively TRBD1 or TRBD2 (5 bases each). The V end was cut by 7 bases, the J end by 4 bases, with 10 bases between. Germline loops: CDR1 MGHDK, CDR2 SYGVNS. The CDR3 contains 12 residues. The CDR3 DNA sequence: TGTGCCAGCAACCGGGGCGCAGAGACCCAGTACTTC. Translating it yields CASNRGAETQYF.

This chain joins TRBV2 and TRBJ2-1; possibly TRBD2 for D (5 bases). V lost 5 bases to trimming and J lost 0 bases, with 17 bases between them. Germline V gene sequence: CDR1 SNHLY, CDR2 FYNNEI. This CDR3 is built from 17 residues. CDR3 amino acids: CASSSNLRLSSYNEQFF. The CDR3 DNA reads as TGTGCCAGCAGTTCCAACCTAAGACTAAGCTCCTACAATGAGCAGTTCTTC.

The V gene is TRBV6-6, the J gene TRBJ2-7, with D perhaps assigned TRBD1 or TRBD2 (6 bases each). Germline assignment: CDR1 MNHNY and CDR2 SVGAGI (reference sequence). CDR3 size: 14 residues. Trimming left V 8 bases short and J 4 bases short, with 18 bases between. DNA for the CDR3: TGTGCCAGCCTCCGGGGGACACCATTTTACGAGCAGTACTTC. This gives the protein CASLRGTPFYEQYF.

The V call is TRBV7-2, the J call TRBJ2-7; no reliable D call. The germline CDR1 and CDR2 sequences are SGHTA and FQGNSA. CDR3 length: 13 residues. The germline V and J ends were trimmed by 5 bases and 0 bases, with 8 bases remaining between them. The DNA for the CDR3 is TGTGCCAGCAGCCCGAGACTCTCCTACGAGCAGTACTTC. This gives the protein CASSPRLSYEQYF.